This TCR beta chain was sequenced for a study of shared clonotypes between healthy human individuals. Produced via immunoSEQ multiplex PCR; TCRdb's table is partial and in-frame only. Among over a million clones listed, roughly 96% were seen once. Note on this clone: Its matching antigen is unknown.

Study-level points and caveats: Clonotype sharing across several donors was observed for around 5% of naive CD4 clonotypes. Only blood samples were collected, and tissue repertoires likely differ. Compared with clonotypes that all four donors shared, non-shared clonotypes had lower generation probabilities.

The germline V and J ends were trimmed by 4 bases and 2 bases, with 9 bases remaining between them. Germline CDR1 reads LNHDA; CDR2 reads SQIVND (reference sequence). The CDR3 contains 14 residues. The chain uses TRBV19 and TRBJ1-3; perhaps TRBD1 as D (5 bases). The sequence was collected from a young man in good health. The source material was naive CD4+ T cells sorted from blood. Subset described: CD45RA+ positively selected. CDR3 residues: CASSKGSPGNTIYF. The DNA of the CDR3 is TGTGCCAGTAGTAAGGGGTCTCCTGGAAACACCATATATTTT. The whole variable domain, remainder taken from reference TRBV19 and TRBJ1-3, is DGGITQSPKYLFRKEGQNVTLSCEQNLNHDAMYWYRQDPGQGLRLIYYSQIVNDFQKGDIAEGYSVSREKKESFPLTVTSAQKNPTAFYLCASSKGSPGNTIYFGEGSWLTVV.